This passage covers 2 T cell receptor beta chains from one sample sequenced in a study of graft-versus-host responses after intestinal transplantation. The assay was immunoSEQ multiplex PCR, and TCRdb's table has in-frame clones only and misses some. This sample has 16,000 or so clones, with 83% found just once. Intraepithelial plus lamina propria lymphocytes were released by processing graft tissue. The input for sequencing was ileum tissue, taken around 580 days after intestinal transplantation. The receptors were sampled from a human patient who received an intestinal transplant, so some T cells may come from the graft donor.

The CDR3 reads CASRGGQPAGGYGYTF. The DNA for the CDR3 is TGTGCCAGCAGGGGGGGTCAACCGGCTGGGGGCTATGGCTACACCTTC. This chain connects TRBV2 to TRBJ1-2; perhaps TRBD1 as D (5 bases). Trimming cost V 6 bases and J 4 bases, with 21 bases left between them. This CDR3 spans 16 amino acids. Germline assignment: CDR1 SNHLY and CDR2 FYNNEI.

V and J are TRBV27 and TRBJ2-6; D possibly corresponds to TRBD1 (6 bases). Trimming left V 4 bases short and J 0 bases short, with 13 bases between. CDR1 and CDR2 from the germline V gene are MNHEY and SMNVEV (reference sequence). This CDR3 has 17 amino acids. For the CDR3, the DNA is TGTGCCAGCAGTTGGGGACAAGTTGGCTCTGGGGCCAACGTCCTGACTTTC. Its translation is CASSWGQVGSGANVLTF.